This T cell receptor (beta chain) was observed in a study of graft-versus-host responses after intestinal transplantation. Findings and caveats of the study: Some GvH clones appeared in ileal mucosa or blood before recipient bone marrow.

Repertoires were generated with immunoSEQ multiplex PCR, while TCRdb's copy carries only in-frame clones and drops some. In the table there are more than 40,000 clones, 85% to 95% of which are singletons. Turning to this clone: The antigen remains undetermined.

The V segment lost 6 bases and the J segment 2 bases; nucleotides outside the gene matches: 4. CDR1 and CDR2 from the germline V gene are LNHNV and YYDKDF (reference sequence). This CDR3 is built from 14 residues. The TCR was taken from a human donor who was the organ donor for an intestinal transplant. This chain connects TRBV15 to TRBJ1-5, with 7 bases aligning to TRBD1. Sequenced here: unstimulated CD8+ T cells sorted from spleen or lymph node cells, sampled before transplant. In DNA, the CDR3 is TGTGCCACCAGGTTAGGGACAGGCAATCAGCCCCAGCATTTT. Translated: CATRLGTGNQPQHF.